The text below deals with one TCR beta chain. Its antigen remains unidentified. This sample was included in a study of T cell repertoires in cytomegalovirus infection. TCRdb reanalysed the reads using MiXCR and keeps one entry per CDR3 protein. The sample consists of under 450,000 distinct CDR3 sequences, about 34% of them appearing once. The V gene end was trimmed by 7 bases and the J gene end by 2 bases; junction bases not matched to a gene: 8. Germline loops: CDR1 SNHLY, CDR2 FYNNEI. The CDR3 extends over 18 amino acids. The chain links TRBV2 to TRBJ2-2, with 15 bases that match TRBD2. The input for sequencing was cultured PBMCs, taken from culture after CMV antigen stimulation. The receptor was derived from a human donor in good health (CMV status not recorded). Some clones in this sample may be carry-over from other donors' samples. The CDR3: CASTWTSGRASNTGELFF. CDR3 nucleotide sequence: TGTGCCAGCACTTGGACTAGCGGGAGGGCGAGCAACACCGGGGAGCTGTTTTTT.